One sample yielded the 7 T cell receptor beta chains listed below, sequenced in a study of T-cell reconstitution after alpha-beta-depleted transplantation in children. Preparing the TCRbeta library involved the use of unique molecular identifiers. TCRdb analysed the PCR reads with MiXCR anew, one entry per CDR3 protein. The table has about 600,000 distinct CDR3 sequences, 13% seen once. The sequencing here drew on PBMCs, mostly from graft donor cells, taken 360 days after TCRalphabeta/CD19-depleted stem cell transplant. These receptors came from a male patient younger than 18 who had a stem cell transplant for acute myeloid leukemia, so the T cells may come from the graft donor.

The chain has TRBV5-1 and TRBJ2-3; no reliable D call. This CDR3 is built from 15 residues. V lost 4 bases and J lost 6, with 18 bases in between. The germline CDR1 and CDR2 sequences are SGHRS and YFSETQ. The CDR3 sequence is CASSLAWIGPDTQYF. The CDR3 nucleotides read TGCGCCAGCAGCCTGGCGTGGATCGGGCCGGATACGCAGTATTTT.

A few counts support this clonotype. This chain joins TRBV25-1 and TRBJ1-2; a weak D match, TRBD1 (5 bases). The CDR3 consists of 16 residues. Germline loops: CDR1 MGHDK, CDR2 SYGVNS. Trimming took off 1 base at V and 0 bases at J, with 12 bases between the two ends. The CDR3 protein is CASSELAGRSNYGYTF. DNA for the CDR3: TGTGCCAGCAGTGAATTGGCGGGACGGTCTAACTATGGCTACACCTTC.

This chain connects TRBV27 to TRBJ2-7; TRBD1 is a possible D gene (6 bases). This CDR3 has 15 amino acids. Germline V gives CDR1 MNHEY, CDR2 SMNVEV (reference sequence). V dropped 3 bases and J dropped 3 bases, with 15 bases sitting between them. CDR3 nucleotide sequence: TGTGCCAGCAGTTTGGGGGTGGTAGGGGGCTACGAGCAGTACTTC. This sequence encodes CASSLGVVGGYEQYF.

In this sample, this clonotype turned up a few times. CDR3 protein: CATSRDIGFTYEQYF. The CDR3 DNA sequence: TGTGCCACCAGCAGAGATATCGGGTTCACCTACGAGCAGTACTTC. The chain is built from TRBV15 and TRBJ2-7; no clear D. The CDR3 has 15 amino acids. Germline V gene sequence: CDR1 LNHNV, CDR2 YYDKDF (reference sequence). V dropped 0 bases and J dropped 2 bases, with 11 bases sitting between them.

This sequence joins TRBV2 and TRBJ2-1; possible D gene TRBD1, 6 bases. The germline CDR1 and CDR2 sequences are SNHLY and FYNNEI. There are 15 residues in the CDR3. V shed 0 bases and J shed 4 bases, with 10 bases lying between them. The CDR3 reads CASSEARQGYNEQFF. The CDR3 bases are TGTGCCAGCAGTGAAGCGAGGCAGGGGTACAATGAGCAGTTCTTC.

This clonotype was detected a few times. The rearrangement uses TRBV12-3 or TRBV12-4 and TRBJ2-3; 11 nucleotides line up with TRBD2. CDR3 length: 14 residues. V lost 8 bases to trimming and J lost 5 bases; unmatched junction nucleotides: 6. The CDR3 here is CASRRGLAVDTQYF. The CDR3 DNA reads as TGTGCCAGCCGCCGGGGACTAGCGGTAGATACGCAGTATTTT.

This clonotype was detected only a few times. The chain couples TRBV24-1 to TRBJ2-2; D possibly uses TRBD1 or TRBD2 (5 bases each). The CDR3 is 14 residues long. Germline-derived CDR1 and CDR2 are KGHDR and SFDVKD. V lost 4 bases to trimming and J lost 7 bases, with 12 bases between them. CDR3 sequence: CATSEAGTGGELFF. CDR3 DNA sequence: TGTGCCACCAGTGAGGCCGGGACCGGCGGGGAGCTGTTTTTT.